These T cell receptor beta chains were read from a single sample in a study of T cell responses to AZD1222 COVID-19 vaccine. Repertoires were generated with immunoSEQ multiplex PCR, while TCRdb's copy carries only in-frame clones and drops some. The table lists some 150,000 clones, roughly 89% of them singletons. Sequencing used peripheral blood, obtained 28 days after the second AZD1222 dose. The receptors come from an adult who received the AZD1222 COVID-19 vaccine. The CDR3 runs from the conserved cysteine through the conserved F or W. The D gene is left open where the match is weak. Some rows have no size entry. The others give once, few or many, or a class for an expanded clone.

j_call | d_call | clone_size | v_call | cdr3_aa | cdr3_nt
TRBJ1-1 | TRBD1 | - | TRBV18 | CASSPQGTGRMNTEAFF | TGTGCCAGCTCACCACAGGGGACAGGGCGAATGAACACTGAAGCTTTCTTT
TRBJ2-3 | TRBD2 | - | TRBV29-1 | CSVGGREGLTDTQYF | TGCAGCGTTGGGGGGCGGGAGGGCCTGACAGATACGCAGTATTTT
TRBJ2-3 | TRBD1 | - | TRBV18 | CASSPRDRATDTQYF | TGTGCCAGCTCACCACGGGACAGGGCCACAGATACGCAGTATTTT
TRBJ1-5 | TRBD1 | - | TRBV19 | CASSIVPFTGANSNQPQHF | TGTGCCAGTAGTATAGTCCCTTTCACAGGGGCGAATAGCAATCAGCCCCAGCATTTT
TRBJ2-7 | - | - | TRBV28 | CASSLFGGSYEQYF | TGTGCCAGCAGTTTATTCGGGGGATCCTACGAGCAGTACTTC
TRBJ2-1 | - | once | TRBV5-4 | CASSLDINEQFF | TGTGCCAGCAGCCTGGATATCAATGAGCAGTTCTTC
TRBJ2-1 | - | - | TRBV5-1 | CASSLDRDEQFF | TGCGCCAGCAGCTTGGATAGGGATGAGCAGTTCTTC
TRBJ1-6 | TRBD1 | - | TRBV4-2 | CASSPRMTGQVSSPLHF | TGTGCCAGCAGCCCTCGAATGACAGGGCAGGTCAGTTCACCCCTCCACTTT
TRBJ2-5 | - | - | TRBV7-2 | CASSYSQETQYF | TGTGCCAGCAGTTACTCTCAAGAGACCCAGTACTTC
TRBJ1-1 | TRBD1 | - | TRBV29-1 | CSVESWTGWGTEAFF | TGCAGCGTTGAATCCTGGACAGGATGGGGCACTGAAGCTTTCTTT
TRBJ1-2 | - | - | TRBV27 | CATQTLPGGTDGYTF | TGTGCCACCCAAACCCTCCCCGGGGGGACGGATGGCTACACCTTC
TRBJ1-5 | TRBD1 | - | TRBV19 | CASTWDSDSQPQHF | TGTGCCAGTACTTGGGACAGCGACAGTCAGCCCCAGCATTTT
TRBJ2-3 | - | - | TRBV6-5 | CASRDTGTDTQYF | TGTGCCAGCAGGGACACGGGCACAGATACGCAGTATTTT
TRBJ2-3 | TRBD2 | - | TRBV15 | CATSRGGRALSTDTQYF | TGTGCCACCAGCAGAGGGGGGAGGGCCTTAAGCACAGATACGCAGTATTTT
TRBJ1-1 | TRBD1 | - | TRBV5-5 | CASSLGTGTAHTEAFF | TGTGCCAGCAGCCTCGGAACGGGGACAGCCCACACTGAAGCTTTCTTT
TRBJ1-1 | - | - | TRBV9 | CASSVAPGVANTEAFF | TGTGCCAGCAGCGTAGCTCCTGGAGTCGCAAACACTGAAGCTTTCTTT
TRBJ2-7 | - | - | TRBV18 | CASSPPPPYEQYF | TGTGCCAGCTCACCACCCCCCCCCTACGAGCAGTACTTC
TRBJ2-2 | - | - | TRBV7-3 | CASSPSGMNTGELFF | TGTGCCAGCAGCCCCTCGGGGATGAACACCGGGGAGCTGTTTTTT
TRBJ2-7 | - | few | TRBV6-5 | CASTGIRSHYEQYF | TGTGCCAGTACAGGAATCCGATCCCATTACGAGCAGTACTTC
TRBJ2-3 | - | - | TRBV7-2 | CASSLAGSRDTQYF | TGTGCCAGCAGCTTAGCGGGGTCCCGCGATACGCAGTATTTT
TRBJ2-3 | - | once | TRBV19 | CASSTPNSGENTDTQYF | TGTGCCAGTAGTACCCCGAATAGCGGAGAAAACACAGATACGCAGTATTTT
TRBJ1-4 | - | - | TRBV30 | CAWSTNEKLFF | TGTGCCTGGAGCACTAATGAAAAACTGTTTTTT
TRBJ1-6 | - | - | TRBV27 | CASRSRTANSPLHF | TGTGCCAGCAGATCGCGGACAGCTAATTCACCCCTCCACTTT
TRBJ2-1 | TRBD2 | - | TRBV4-3 | CASSQASGTSGFWDEQFF | TGCGCCAGCAGCCAAGCCTCCGGGACTAGCGGGTTTTGGGATGAGCAGTTCTTC
TRBJ2-1 | - | once | TRBV2 | CASSGWVGVDEQFF | TGTGCCAGCAGTGGGTGGGTTGGCGTAGATGAGCAGTTCTTC
TRBJ1-1 | - | - | TRBV27 | CASIRTFSVNTEAFF | TGTGCCAGCATCCGAACCTTTTCGGTGAACACTGAAGCTTTCTTT
TRBJ1-5 | - | - | TRBV27 | CASSEKPPGLYSQPQHF | TGTGCCAGCAGTGAAAAACCCCCGGGACTCTACAGTCAGCCCCAGCATTTT
TRBJ2-1 | - | once | TRBV27 | CASSSTRSYNEQFF | TGTGCCAGCAGCTCTACCCGCTCCTACAATGAGCAGTTCTTC
TRBJ1-4 | TRBD1 | - | TRBV12-3/TRBV12-4 | CASRGQPNEKLFF | TGTGCCAGCAGGGGACAGCCTAATGAAAAACTGTTTTTT
TRBJ1-2 | - | - | TRBV4-1 | CASTTIPRAGYTF | TGCGCCAGCACCACGATTCCCAGGGCTGGCTACACCTTC
TRBJ1-2 | - | few | TRBV27 | CASSLSGVGLGGYTF | TGTGCCAGCAGTTTATCGGGTGTAGGGTTAGGGGGCTACACCTTC
TRBJ1-3 | - | - | TRBV5-1 | CASSSSGVGNTIYF | TGCGCCAGCAGCTCTTCCGGGGTTGGAAACACCATATATTTT
TRBJ1-5 | - | - | TRBV6-1 | CASREEGMRPQHF | TGTGCCAGCAGGGAAGAGGGGATGCGGCCCCAGCATTTT
TRBJ2-5 | TRBD1 | - | TRBV6-5 | CASSGTGGEETQYF | TGTGCCAGCTCCGGGACAGGGGGCGAGGAGACCCAGTACTTC
TRBJ1-1 | - | - | TRBV4-3 | CASSQTDTPTEAFF | TGCGCCAGCAGCCAAACGGACACCCCCACTGAAGCTTTCTTT
TRBJ2-5 | - | - | TRBV25-1 | CASSLQIQETQYF | TGTGCCAGCAGTCTCCAGATTCAAGAGACCCAGTACTTC
TRBJ1-5 | - | - | TRBV2 | CASSGGGKAYQPQHF | TGTGCCAGCAGTGGGGGGGGAAAGGCCTATCAGCCCCAGCATTTT
TRBJ2-2 | - | - | TRBV4-1 | CASSAVNTGELFF | TGCGCCAGCAGCGCTGTCAATACCGGGGAGCTGTTTTTT
TRBJ2-7 | TRBD1 | - | TRBV7-6 | CASSFQGQGAYEQYF | TGTGCCAGCAGCTTTCAGGGCCAGGGGGCCTACGAGCAGTACTTC
TRBJ1-4 | - | - | TRBV7-9 | CASSHSGIANEKLFF | TGTGCCAGCAGCCACTCCGGGATAGCTAATGAAAAACTGTTTTTT
TRBJ2-7 | TRBD2 | - | TRBV30 | CAWRGRLAGSYEQYF | TGTGCCTGGAGAGGCCGACTAGCGGGATCCTACGAGCAGTACTTC
TRBJ2-7 | - | - | TRBV19 | CASSIGTRGIYEQYF | TGTGCCAGTAGTATAGGGACCAGGGGCATCTACGAGCAGTACTTC